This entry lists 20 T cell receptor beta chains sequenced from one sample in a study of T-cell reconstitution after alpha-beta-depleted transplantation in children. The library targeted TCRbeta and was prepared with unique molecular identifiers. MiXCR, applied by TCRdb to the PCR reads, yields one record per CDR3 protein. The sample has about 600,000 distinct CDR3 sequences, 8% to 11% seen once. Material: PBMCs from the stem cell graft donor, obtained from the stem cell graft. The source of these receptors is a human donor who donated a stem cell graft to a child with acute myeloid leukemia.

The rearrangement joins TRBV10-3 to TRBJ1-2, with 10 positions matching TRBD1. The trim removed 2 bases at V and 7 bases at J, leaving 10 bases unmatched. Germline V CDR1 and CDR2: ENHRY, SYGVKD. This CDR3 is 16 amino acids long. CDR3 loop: CAISETRQGAPSGYTF. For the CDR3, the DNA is TGTGCCATCAGTGAGACGAGACAGGGGGCGCCTAGTGGCTACACCTTC.

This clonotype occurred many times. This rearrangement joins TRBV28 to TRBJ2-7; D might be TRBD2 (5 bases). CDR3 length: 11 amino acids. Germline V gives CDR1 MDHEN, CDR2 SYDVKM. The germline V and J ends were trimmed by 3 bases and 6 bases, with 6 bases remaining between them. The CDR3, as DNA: TGTGCCAGCAGTTTTAGCGTCGAGCAGTACTTC. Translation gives CASSFSVEQYF.

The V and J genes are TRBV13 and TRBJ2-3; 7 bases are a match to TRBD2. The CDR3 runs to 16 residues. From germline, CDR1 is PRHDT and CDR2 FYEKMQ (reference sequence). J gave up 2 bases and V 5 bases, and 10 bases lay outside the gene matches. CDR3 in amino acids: CASSPGSAGPTDTQYF. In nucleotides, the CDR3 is TGTGCCAGCAGCCCAGGGTCAGCGGGACCCACAGATACGCAGTATTTT.

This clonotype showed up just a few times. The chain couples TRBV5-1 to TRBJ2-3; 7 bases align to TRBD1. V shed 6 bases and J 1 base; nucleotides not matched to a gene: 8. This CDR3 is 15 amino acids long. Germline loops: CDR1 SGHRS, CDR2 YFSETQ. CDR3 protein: CASNQQGPGTDTQYF. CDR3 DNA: TGCGCCAGCAACCAACAGGGGCCTGGCACAGATACGCAGTATTTT.

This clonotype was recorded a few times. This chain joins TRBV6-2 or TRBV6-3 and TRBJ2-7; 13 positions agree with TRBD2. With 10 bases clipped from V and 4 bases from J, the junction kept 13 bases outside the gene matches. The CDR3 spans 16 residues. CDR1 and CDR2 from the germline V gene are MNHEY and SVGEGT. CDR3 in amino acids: CAISGLAGLSRYEQYF. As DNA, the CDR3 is TGTGCCATCTCGGGACTAGCGGGACTATCGCGGTACGAGCAGTACTTC.

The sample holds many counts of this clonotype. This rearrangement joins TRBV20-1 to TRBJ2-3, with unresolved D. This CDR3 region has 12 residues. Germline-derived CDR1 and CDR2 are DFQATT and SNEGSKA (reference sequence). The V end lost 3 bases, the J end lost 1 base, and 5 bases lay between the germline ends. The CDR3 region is CSARIGTDTQYF. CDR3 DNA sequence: TGCAGTGCTAGGATTGGCACAGATACGCAGTATTTT.

Written as DNA, the CDR3 is TGTGCCAGCAGTTTACCAAATAGCTTCTCCTACGAGCAGTACTTC. Its translation is CASSLPNSFSYEQYF. The V gene is TRBV28, the J gene TRBJ2-7, with D unresolved. CDR3 length equals 15 residues. V was clipped by 2 bases and J by 0 bases, with 11 bases between them. Germline V lookup: CDR1 MDHEN, CDR2 SYDVKM.

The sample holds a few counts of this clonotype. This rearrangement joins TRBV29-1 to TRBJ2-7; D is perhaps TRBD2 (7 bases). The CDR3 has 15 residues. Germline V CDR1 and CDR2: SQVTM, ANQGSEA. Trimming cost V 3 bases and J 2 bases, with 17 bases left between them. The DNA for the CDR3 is TGCAGCGTTGACTCCGGACGGGGGGCGGCCTACGAGCAGTACTTC. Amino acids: CSVDSGRGAAYEQYF.

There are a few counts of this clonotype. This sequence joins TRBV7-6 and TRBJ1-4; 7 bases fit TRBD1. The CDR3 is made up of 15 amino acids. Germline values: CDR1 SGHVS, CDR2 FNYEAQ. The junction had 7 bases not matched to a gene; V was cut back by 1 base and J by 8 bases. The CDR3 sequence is CASSLEDRVGEKLFF. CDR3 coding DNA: TGTGCCAGCAGCTTAGAAGACAGGGTTGGGGAAAAACTGTTTTTT.

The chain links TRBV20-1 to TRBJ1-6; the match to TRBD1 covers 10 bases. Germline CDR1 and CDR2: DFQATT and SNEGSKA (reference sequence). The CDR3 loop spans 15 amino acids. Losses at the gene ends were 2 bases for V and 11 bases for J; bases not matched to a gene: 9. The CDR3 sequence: CSARYMTGGFTPLHF. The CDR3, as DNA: TGCAGTGCTAGATATATGACAGGGGGCTTTACACCCCTCCACTTT.

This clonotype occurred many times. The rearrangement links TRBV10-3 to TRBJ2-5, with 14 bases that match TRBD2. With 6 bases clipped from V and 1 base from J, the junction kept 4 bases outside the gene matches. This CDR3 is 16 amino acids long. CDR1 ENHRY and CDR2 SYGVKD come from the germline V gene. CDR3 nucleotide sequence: TGTGCCATCAGCCCCGGACTAGCGGGAGGCCAAGAGACCCAGTACTTC. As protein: CAISPGLAGGQETQYF.

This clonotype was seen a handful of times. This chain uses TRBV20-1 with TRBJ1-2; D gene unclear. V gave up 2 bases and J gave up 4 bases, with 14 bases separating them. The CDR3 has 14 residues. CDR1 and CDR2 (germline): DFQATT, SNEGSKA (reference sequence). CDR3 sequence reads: CSARSRQLGYGYTF. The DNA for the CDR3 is TGCAGTGCTAGAAGCCGGCAGCTAGGCTATGGCTACACCTTC.

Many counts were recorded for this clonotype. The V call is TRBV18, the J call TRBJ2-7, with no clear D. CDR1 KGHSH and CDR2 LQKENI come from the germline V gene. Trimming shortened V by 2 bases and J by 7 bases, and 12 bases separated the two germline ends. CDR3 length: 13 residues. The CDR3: CASSPNRVEEQYF. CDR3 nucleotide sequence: TGTGCCAGCTCACCAAATAGAGTGGAGGAGCAGTACTTC.

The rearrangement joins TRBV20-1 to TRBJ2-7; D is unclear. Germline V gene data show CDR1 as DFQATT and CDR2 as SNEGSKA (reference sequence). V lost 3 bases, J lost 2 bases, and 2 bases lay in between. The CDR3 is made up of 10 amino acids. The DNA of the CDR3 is TGCAGTGCTAGTGCCTACGAGCAGTACTTC. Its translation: CSASAYEQYF.

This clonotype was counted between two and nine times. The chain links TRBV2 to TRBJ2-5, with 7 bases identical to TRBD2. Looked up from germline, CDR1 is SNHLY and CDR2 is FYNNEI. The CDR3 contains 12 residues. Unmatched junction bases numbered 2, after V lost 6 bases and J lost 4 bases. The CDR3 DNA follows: TGTGCCAGCAGAGCTAGCGGAGAGACCCAGTACTTC. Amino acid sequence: CASRASGETQYF.

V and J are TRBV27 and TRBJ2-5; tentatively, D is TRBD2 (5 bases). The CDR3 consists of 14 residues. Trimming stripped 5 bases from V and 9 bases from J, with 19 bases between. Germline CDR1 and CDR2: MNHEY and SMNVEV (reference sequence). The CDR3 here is CASSPARGPGPQYF. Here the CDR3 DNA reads TGTGCCAGCAGTCCTGCCCGGGGTCCTGGGCCCCAGTACTTC.

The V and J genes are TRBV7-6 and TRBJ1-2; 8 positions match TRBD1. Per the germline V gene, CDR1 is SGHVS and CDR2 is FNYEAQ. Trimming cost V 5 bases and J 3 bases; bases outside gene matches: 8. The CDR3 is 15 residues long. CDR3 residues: CASSRTDRGHYGYTF. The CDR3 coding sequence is TGTGCCAGCAGCCGCACCGACAGGGGACACTATGGCTACACCTTC.

CDR3 in amino acids: CASSLVGQPTKNIQYF. DNA for the CDR3: TGTGCCAGCAGTTTAGTCGGTCAGCCAACCAAAAACATTCAGTACTTC. The rearrangement joins TRBV12-3 or TRBV12-4 to TRBJ2-4; D unclear. V dropped 1 base and J dropped 2 bases, with 12 bases sitting between them. CDR3 length equals 16 residues.

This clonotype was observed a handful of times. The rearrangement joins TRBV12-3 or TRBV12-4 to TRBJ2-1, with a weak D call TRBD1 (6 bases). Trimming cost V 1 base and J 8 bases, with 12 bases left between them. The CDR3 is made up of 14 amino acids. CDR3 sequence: CASSLVQGYDEQFF. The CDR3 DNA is TGTGCCAGCAGTTTAGTGCAGGGGTACGATGAGCAGTTCTTC.

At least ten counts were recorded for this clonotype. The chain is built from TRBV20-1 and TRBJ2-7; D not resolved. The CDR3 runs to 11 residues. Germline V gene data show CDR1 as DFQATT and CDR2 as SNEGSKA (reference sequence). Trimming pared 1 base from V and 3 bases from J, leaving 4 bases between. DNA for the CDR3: TGCAGTGCTAGAGGGGGCTACGAGCAGTACTTC. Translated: CSARGGYEQYF.